These T cell receptor beta chains were read from a single sample in a study of blood T cell repertoires in COVID-19. Sequencing used immunoSEQ multiplex PCR; TCRdb keeps in-frame clones, though not all of them. The sample lists about 110,000 clones; 88% were seen once. The sample was peripheral blood. The origin of the receptors is a human donor in a cohort sampled during active COVID-19. Each CDR3 is given with its conserved first and last residue. Each record gives: V gene, D gene, J gene, clone size, CDR3 DNA, CDR3 protein. The D gene is left open where the match is weak. For some rows the clone size is stated as once, few or many, or as a class when expanded; others skip it.

V: TRBV6-1; D: NA; J: TRBJ2-3; size: NA; DNA: TGTGCCAGCAGTGAAGCACAGGTCGGAACAGATACGCAGTATTTT; CDR3: CASSEAQVGTDTQYF
V: TRBV6-2/TRBV6-3; D: NA; J: TRBJ2-7; size: NA; DNA: TGTGCCAGCAGTTACCCGCCCCAGACAGGTGCCGGGTACGAGCAGTACTTC; CDR3: CASSYPPQTGAGYEQYF
V: TRBV2; D: NA; J: TRBJ2-1; size: NA; DNA: TGTGCCAGCAGTGGAGGGTCCTACAATGAGCAGTTCTTC; CDR3: CASSGGSYNEQFF
V: TRBV9; D: NA; J: TRBJ1-1; size: NA; DNA: TGTGCCAGCAGCTTCGGGACTCCCGAGGCGAACACTGAAGCTTTCTTT; CDR3: CASSFGTPEANTEAFF
V: TRBV7-6; D: TRBD1; J: TRBJ2-2; size: NA; DNA: TGTGCCAGCAGCTTAGCGGCAGGGGGCGAAGCCGGGGAGCTGTTTTTT; CDR3: CASSLAAGGEAGELFF
V: TRBV19; D: NA; J: TRBJ1-2; size: NA; DNA: TGTGCCAGTAGTACCAGGGGTGACTATGGCTACACCTTC; CDR3: CASSTRGDYGYTF
V: TRBV2; D: TRBD2; J: TRBJ2-3; size: NA; DNA: TGTGCCAGCAGTGAATCAGCGGGAGCGTTCACAGATACGCAGTATTTT; CDR3: CASSESAGAFTDTQYF
V: TRBV11-2; D: NA; J: TRBJ2-5; size: NA; DNA: TGTGCCAGCAGCTCAGACAGGAAAGAGACCCAGTACTTC; CDR3: CASSSDRKETQYF
V: TRBV7-8; D: TRBD2; J: TRBJ2-7; size: NA; DNA: TGTGCCAGCAGCTTAGGCACTAGCGGGAGTGAATACTACGAGCAGTACTTC; CDR3: CASSLGTSGSEYYEQYF
V: TRBV5-4; D: NA; J: TRBJ1-5; size: NA; DNA: TGTGCCAGCAGCTTCCCTGGCCAGCCCCAGCATTTT; CDR3: CASSFPGQPQHF
V: TRBV18; D: TRBD2; J: TRBJ2-3; size: NA; DNA: TGTGCCAGCTCGCGCTCGGGACTAGATGAAGATACGCAGTATTTT; CDR3: CASSRSGLDEDTQYF
V: TRBV9; D: NA; J: TRBJ1-1; size: NA; DNA: TGTGCCAGCAGCAGACCTCCACAGGGTGCTTCTACTGAAGCTTTCTTT; CDR3: CASSRPPQGASTEAFF
V: TRBV9; D: NA; J: TRBJ1-2; size: NA; DNA: TGTGCCAGCAGCGTACAGGATAACTATGGCTACACCTTC; CDR3: CASSVQDNYGYTF
V: TRBV2; D: NA; J: TRBJ2-7; size: NA; DNA: TGTGCCAGCACCGCCCCAGGGAAAAGCTCCTACGAGCAGTACTTC; CDR3: CASTAPGKSSYEQYF
V: TRBV5-4; D: NA; J: TRBJ1-2; size: few; DNA: TGTGCCAGCAGCTTAGTGGGACTGAAAGATGGCTACACCTTC; CDR3: CASSLVGLKDGYTF
V: TRBV18; D: NA; J: TRBJ2-6; size: once; DNA: TGTGCCAGTTCACCAGACTTTTCCGGGGCCAACGTCCTGACTTTC; CDR3: CASSPDFSGANVLTF
V: TRBV28; D: NA; J: TRBJ1-2; size: NA; DNA: TGTGCCAGCACCGGACGGAAAGGGAGGATGGGCTATGGCTACACCTTC; CDR3: CASTGRKGRMGYGYTF
V: TRBV10-1; D: NA; J: TRBJ2-7; size: NA; DNA: TGCGCCAGCAGTGAGGGGATCAACGGGGTCTTCGAGCAGTACTTC; CDR3: CASSEGINGVFEQYF
V: TRBV28; D: TRBD1; J: TRBJ1-5; size: NA; DNA: TGTGCCAGCAGTTTTGACAGGGGAGGAGGACAGCCCCAGCATTTT; CDR3: CASSFDRGGGQPQHF
V: TRBV7-2; D: NA; J: TRBJ2-5; size: NA; DNA: TGTGCCAGCAGCTTAAGCAGCGCGGCACAAGAGACCCAGTACTTC; CDR3: CASSLSSAAQETQYF
V: TRBV18; D: NA; J: TRBJ1-1; size: NA; DNA: TGTGCCAGCTCACCGGGACAGAACACTGAAGCTTTCTTT; CDR3: CASSPGQNTEAFF
V: TRBV19; D: NA; J: TRBJ2-1; size: NA; DNA: TGTGCCAGTAGTATAGTAGGGGCCCGCTACAATGAGCAGTTCTTC; CDR3: CASSIVGARYNEQFF
V: TRBV2; D: NA; J: TRBJ2-7; size: NA; DNA: TGTGCCAGCAGTAGTAGACAGCCCTCCTACGAGCAGTACTTC; CDR3: CASSSRQPSYEQYF
V: TRBV13; D: TRBD2; J: TRBJ2-5; size: NA; DNA: TGTGCCAGCAGCATTCGTAGCGGGGGGTCAGGAGAGACCCAGTACTTC; CDR3: CASSIRSGGSGETQYF
V: TRBV5-1; D: NA; J: TRBJ2-7; size: NA; DNA: TGCGCCAGCAGCTTTTCGGCGGACAGAGCCTACGAGCAGTACTTC; CDR3: CASSFSADRAYEQYF
V: TRBV28; D: NA; J: TRBJ2-3; size: NA; DNA: TGTGCCAGCAGTTTAACCGGGGAGCTCACAGATACGCAGTATTTT; CDR3: CASSLTGELTDTQYF
V: TRBV10-3; D: NA; J: TRBJ1-1; size: NA; DNA: TGTGCCATCAGTGAACCCTCCAGACAGTTGAACACTGAAGCTTTCTTT; CDR3: CAISEPSRQLNTEAFF
V: TRBV13; D: NA; J: TRBJ1-1; size: NA; DNA: TGTGCCAGCAGCTCCCCCGGGACTGGGAACACTGAAGCTTTCTTT; CDR3: CASSSPGTGNTEAFF
V: TRBV6-5; D: NA; J: TRBJ2-7; size: NA; DNA: TGTGCCAGCACCCTCGAAGGGGCCGAGCAGTACTTC; CDR3: CASTLEGAEQYF
V: TRBV27; D: TRBD2; J: TRBJ2-3; size: NA; DNA: TGTGCCAGCAGTTTGGGGACTAGCGGGAGGTGGGATACGCAGTATTTT; CDR3: CASSLGTSGRWDTQYF
V: TRBV3-1/TRBV3-2; D: NA; J: TRBJ2-7; size: once; DNA: TGTGCCAGCAGCCAAGCAGGGCCATCCGTCGAGCAGTACTTC; CDR3: CASSQAGPSVEQYF
V: TRBV5-1; D: NA; J: TRBJ2-1; size: NA; DNA: TGCGCCAGCAGGCCCGGGACCTACAATGAGCAGTTCTTC; CDR3: CASRPGTYNEQFF
V: TRBV5-1; D: TRBD2; J: TRBJ2-5; size: NA; DNA: TGCGCCAGCAGCTTGGGAGCGGGGTATGAGACCCAGTACTTC; CDR3: CASSLGAGYETQYF
V: TRBV7-2; D: TRBD2; J: TRBJ2-1; size: NA; DNA: TGTGCCAGCAGCTTAGGGACTAGCGGGGGGGCCTCTGTTCCGTTCTTC; CDR3: CASSLGTSGGASVPFF
V: TRBV11-2; D: TRBD2; J: TRBJ2-7; size: once; DNA: TGTGCCAGCAGCCTAGGACTAGGTACCTACGAGCAGTACTTC; CDR3: CASSLGLGTYEQYF
V: TRBV5-8; D: TRBD2; J: TRBJ2-5; size: NA; DNA: TGTGCCAGCAGTCCCAGGCGGGGGGCCCCAGAGACCCAGTACTTC; CDR3: CASSPRRGAPETQYF
V: TRBV7-8; D: TRBD2; J: TRBJ2-5; size: NA; DNA: TGTGCCAGCAGCTTCATAGGGACTAGCGGGAGTACCCAATTGGGGACCCAGTACTTC; CDR3: CASSFIGTSGSTQLGTQYF
V: TRBV27; D: NA; J: TRBJ2-5; size: NA; DNA: TGTGCCAGCTCCCCCGAAGGCGGTCTGGCGCTGACCTACAAAGAGACCCAGTACTTC; CDR3: CASSPEGGLALTYKETQYF
V: TRBV7-8; D: TRBD1; J: TRBJ2-3; size: NA; DNA: TGTGCCAGCAGCAAGCACAGGGGTGGGACAGATACGCAGTATTTT; CDR3: CASSKHRGGTDTQYF
V: TRBV2; D: TRBD2; J: TRBJ2-7; size: few; DNA: TGTGCCAGCAGCCTAGCGGGAACGTACGAGCAGTACTTC; CDR3: CASSLAGTYEQYF
V: TRBV6-5; D: NA; J: TRBJ2-4; size: NA; DNA: TGTGCCAGCAGTTACTCCCAGGGGAGTATGAACATTCAGTACTTC; CDR3: CASSYSQGSMNIQYF
V: TRBV5-1; D: NA; J: TRBJ2-6; size: NA; DNA: TGCGCCAGCAGCTCCCGACAGCCCATGGGATCTGGGGCCAACGTCCTGACTTTC; CDR3: CASSSRQPMGSGANVLTF